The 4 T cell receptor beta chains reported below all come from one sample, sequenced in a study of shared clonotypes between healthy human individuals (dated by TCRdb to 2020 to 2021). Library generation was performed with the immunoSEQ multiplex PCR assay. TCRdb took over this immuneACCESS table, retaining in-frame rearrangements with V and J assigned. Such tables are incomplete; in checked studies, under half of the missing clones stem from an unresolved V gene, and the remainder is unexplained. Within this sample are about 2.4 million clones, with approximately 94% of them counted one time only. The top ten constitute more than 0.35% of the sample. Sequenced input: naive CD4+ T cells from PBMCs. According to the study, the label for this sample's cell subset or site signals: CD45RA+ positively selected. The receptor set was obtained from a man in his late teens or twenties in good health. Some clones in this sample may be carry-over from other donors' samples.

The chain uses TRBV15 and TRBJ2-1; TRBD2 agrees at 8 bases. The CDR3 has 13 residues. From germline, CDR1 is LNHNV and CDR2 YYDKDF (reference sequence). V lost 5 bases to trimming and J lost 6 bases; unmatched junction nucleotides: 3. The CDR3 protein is CATSLGLANEQFF. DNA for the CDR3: TGTGCCACCAGCTTAGGACTAGCCAATGAGCAGTTCTTC.

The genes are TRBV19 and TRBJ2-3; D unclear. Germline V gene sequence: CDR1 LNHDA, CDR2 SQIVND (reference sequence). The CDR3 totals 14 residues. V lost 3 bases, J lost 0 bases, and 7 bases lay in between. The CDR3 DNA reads TGTGCCAGTAGTATTTGGTCTAGCACAGATACGCAGTATTTT. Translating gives CASSIWSSTDTQYF. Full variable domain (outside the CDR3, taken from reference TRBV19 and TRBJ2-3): DGGITQSPKYLFRKEGQNVTLSCEQNLNHDAMYWYRQDPGQGLRLIYYSQIVNDFQKGDIAEGYSVSREKKESFPLTVTSAQKNPTAFYLCASSIWSSTDTQYFGPGTRLTVL.

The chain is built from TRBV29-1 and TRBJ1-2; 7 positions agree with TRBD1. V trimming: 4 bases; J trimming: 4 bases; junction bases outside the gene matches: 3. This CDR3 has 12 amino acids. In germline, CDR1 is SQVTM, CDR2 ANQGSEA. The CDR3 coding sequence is TGCAGCGTTGGACAGGGTCCCTATGGCTACACCTTC. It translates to CSVGQGPYGYTF.

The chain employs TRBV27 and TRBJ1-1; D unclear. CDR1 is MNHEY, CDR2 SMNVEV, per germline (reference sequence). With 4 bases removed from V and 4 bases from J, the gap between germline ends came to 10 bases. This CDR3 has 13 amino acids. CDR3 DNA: TGTGCCAGCAGTTCCCCTCTTTTCACTGAAGCTTTCTTT. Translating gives CASSSPLFTEAFF.